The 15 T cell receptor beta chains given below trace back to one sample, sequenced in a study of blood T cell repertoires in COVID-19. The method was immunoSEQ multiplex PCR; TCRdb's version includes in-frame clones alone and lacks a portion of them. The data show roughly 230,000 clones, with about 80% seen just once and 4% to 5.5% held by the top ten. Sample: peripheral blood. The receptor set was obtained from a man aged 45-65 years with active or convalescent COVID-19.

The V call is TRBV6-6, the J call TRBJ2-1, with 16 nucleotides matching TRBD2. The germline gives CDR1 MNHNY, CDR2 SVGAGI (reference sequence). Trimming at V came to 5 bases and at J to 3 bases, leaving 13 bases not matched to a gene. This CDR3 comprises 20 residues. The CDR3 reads CASSPPPGLAGGPVYNEQFF. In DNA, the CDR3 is TGTGCCAGCAGTCCTCCTCCGGGACTAGCGGGGGGGCCAGTCTACAATGAGCAGTTCTTC.

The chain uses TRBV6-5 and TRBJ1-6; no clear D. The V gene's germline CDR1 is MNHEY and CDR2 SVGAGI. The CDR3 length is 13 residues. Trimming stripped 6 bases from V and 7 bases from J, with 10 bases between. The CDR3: CASREGLNSPLHF. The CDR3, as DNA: TGTGCCAGCAGGGAGGGTTTAAATTCACCCCTCCACTTT.

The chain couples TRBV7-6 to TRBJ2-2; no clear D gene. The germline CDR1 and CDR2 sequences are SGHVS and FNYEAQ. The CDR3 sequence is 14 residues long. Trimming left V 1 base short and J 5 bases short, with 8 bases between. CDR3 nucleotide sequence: TGTGCCAGCAGCTTAGAATTCGGGACCGGGGAGCTGTTTTTT. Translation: CASSLEFGTGELFF. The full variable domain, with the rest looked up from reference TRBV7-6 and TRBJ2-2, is GAGVSQSPRYKVTKRGQDVALRCDPISGHVSLYWYRQALGQGPEFLTYFNYEAQQDKSGLPNDRFSAERPEGSISTLTIQRTEQRDSAMYRCASSLEFGTGELFFGEGSRLTVL.

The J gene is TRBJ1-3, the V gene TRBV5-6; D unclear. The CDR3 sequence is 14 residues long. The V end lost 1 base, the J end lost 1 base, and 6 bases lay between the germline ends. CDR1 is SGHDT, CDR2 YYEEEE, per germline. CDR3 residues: CASSLTGSGNTIYF. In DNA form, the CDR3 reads TGTGCCAGCAGCTTGACGGGATCTGGAAACACCATATATTTT.

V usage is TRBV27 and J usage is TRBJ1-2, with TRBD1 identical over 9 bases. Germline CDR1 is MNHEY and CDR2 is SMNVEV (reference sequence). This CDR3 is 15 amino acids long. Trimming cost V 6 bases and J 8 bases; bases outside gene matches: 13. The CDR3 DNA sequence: TGTGCCAGCAGCCCTCTGGGGGACAGGGATCGCGGCTACACCTTC. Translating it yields CASSPLGDRDRGYTF.

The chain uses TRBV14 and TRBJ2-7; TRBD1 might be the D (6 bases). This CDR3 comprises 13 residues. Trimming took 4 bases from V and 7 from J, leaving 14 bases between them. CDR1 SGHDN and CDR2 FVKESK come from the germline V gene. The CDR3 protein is CASSLSGDAEQYF. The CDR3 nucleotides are TGTGCCAGCAGCCTATCAGGGGACGCGGAGCAGTACTTC.

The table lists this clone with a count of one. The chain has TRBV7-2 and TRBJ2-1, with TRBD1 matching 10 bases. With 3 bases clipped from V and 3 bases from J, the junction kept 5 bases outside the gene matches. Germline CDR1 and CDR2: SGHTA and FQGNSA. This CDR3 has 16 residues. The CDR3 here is CASSFAGTGVYNEQFF. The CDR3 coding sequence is TGTGCCAGCAGCTTCGCCGGGACAGGGGTCTACAATGAGCAGTTCTTC.

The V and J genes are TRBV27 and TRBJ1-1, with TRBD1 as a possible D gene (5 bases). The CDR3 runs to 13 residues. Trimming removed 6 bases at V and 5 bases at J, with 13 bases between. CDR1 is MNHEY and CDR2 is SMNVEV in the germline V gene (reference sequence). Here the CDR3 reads CASRVADKTEAFF. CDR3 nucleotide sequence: TGTGCCAGCAGGGTCGCGGACAAAACTGAAGCTTTCTTT.

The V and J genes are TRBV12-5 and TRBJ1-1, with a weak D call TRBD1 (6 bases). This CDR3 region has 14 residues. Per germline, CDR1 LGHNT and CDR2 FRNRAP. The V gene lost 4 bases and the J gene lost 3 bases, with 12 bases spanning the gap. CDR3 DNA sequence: TGTGCTAGTGGTTGGGGAGGGGGGTACACTGAAGCTTTCTTT. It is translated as CASGWGGGYTEAFF.

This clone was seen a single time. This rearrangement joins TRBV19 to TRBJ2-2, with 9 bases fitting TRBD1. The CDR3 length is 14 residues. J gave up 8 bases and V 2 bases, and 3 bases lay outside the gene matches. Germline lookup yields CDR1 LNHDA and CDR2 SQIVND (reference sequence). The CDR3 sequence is CASSITGGMGELFF. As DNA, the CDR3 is TGTGCCAGTAGTATAACAGGGGGCATGGGGGAGCTGTTTTTT. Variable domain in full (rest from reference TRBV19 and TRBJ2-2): DGGITQSPKYLFRKEGQNVTLSCEQNLNHDAMYWYRQDPGQGLRLIYYSQIVNDFQKGDIAEGYSVSREKKESFPLTVTSAQKNPTAFYLCASSITGGMGELFFGEGSRLTVL.

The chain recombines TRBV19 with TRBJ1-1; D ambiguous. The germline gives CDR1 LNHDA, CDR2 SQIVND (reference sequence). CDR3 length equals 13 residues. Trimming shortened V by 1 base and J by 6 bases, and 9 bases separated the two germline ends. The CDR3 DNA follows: TGTGCCAGTAGTATAGGAGGGATGTCTGAAGCTTTCTTT. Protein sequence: CASSIGGMSEAFF.

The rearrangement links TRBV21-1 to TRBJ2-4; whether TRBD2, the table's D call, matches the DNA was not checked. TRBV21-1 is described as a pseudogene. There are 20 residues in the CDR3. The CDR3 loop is CASSKAQSREGPLAKNIQYF. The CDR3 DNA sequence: TGTGCCAGCAGCAAAGCGCAGAGTAGGGAGGGGCCCCTGGCCAAAAACATTCAGTACTTC.

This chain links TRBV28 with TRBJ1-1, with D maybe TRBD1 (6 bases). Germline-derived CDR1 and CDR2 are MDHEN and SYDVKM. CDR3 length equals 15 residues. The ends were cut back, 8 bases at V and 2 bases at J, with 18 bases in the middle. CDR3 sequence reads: CASSDPTGTNTEAFF. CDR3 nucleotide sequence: TGTGCCAGCTCCGACCCGACAGGAACCAACACTGAAGCTTTCTTT.

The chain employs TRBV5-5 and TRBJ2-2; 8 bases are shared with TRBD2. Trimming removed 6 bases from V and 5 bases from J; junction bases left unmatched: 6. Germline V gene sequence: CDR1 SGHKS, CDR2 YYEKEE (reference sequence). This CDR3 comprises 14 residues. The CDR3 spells CASNKAGETGELFF. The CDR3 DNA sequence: TGTGCCAGCAACAAAGCGGGGGAGACCGGGGAGCTGTTTTTT.

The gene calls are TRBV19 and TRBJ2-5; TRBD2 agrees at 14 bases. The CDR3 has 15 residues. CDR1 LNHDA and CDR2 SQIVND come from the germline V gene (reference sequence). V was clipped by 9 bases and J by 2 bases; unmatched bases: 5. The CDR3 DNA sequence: TGTGCCAGCGGGACTAGCGGGGGACTACAAGAGACCCAGTACTTC. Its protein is CASGTSGGLQETQYF.